Each of the 10 T cell receptor beta chains below was sequenced from the same sample in a study of T cells in Graves' hyperthyroidism and ophthalmopathy. What was amplified from RNA transcripts were TCR beta CDR3 regions. The TCR CDR3 first-round RT-PCR relied on the HTBI primer set. TCRdb called the multiplex PCR reads again in MiXCR, with one record for every CDR3 protein. Among hundreds of thousands of distinct CDR3 sequences listed, around 42% were seen once. Sequenced material: peripheral blood or thyroid tissue (not recorded which). The receptors were sampled from a woman between 18 and 30 years old with Graves' hyperthyroidism.

The V gene is TRBV24-1, the J gene TRBJ2-7, with a possible D match to TRBD1 (8 bases). The CDR3 is 14 residues long. Germline V lookup: CDR1 KGHDR, CDR2 SFDVKD. V was trimmed by 9 bases and J by 5 bases, leaving 19 bases between them. CDR3 region: CATPPRTGRDEQYF. The CDR3 DNA reads TGTGCCACCCCTCCTAGGACAGGGAGGGACGAGCAGTACTTC.

The rearrangement joins TRBV7-3 to TRBJ1-5, with D unclear. This CDR3 has 16 amino acids. V lost 1 base and J lost 4, with 14 bases in between. CDR1 SGHTA and CDR2 FQGTGA come from the germline V gene. Here the CDR3 reads CASSLNSYGRNQPQHF. The CDR3 bases are TGTGCCAGCAGCTTAAATTCGTACGGACGAAATCAGCCCCAGCATTTT. The entire variable domain, with the rest obtained from reference TRBV7-3 and TRBJ1-5, is as follows: GAGVSQTPSNKVTEKGKYVELRCDPISGHTALYWYRQSLGQGPEFLIYFQGTGAADDSGLPNDRFFAVRPEGSVSTLKIQRTERGDSAVYLCASSLNSYGRNQPQHFGDGTRLSIL.

J is TRBJ2-5 and V is TRBV2; D call uncertain. The germline V and J ends were trimmed by 6 bases and 11 bases, with 7 bases remaining between them. The CDR3 sequence is 9 residues long. Germline loops: CDR1 SNHLY, CDR2 FYNNEI. DNA of the CDR3: TGTGCCAGCAGCGTGAATCAGTACTTC. Its translation is CASSVNQYF.

This clonotype was found a few times. This chain connects TRBV7-9 to TRBJ2-7, with 9 positions matching TRBD1. The trim removed 5 bases at V and 4 bases at J, leaving 9 bases unmatched. The CDR3 covers 15 residues. In germline, CDR1 is SEHNR, CDR2 FQNEAQ (reference sequence). CDR3 nucleotide sequence: TGTGCCAGCAGCCGAGCCGGGACAGGGAGGTACGAGCAGTACTTC. Its translation is CASSRAGTGRYEQYF. The variable domain in full, with the rest retrieved from reference TRBV7-9 and TRBJ2-7, is DTGVSQNPRHKITKRGQNVTFRCDPISEHNRLYWYRQTLGQGPEFLTYFQNEAQLEKSRLLSDRFSAERPKGSFSTLEIQRTEQGDSAMYLCASSRAGTGRYEQYFGPGTRLTVT.

Ten or more counts support this clonotype. This rearrangement joins TRBV2 to TRBJ2-7; TRBD2 might be the D (6 bases). The ends were cut back, 4 bases at V and 0 bases at J, with 10 bases in the middle. The CDR3 covers 14 residues. The germline V gene encodes CDR1 SNHLY and CDR2 FYNNEI. CDR3 region: CASSVRRGSYEQYF. The CDR3, as DNA: TGTGCCAGCAGTGTTAGGCGGGGCTCCTACGAGCAGTACTTC.

This clonotype has a handful of counts. The chain carries TRBV10-1 and TRBJ2-5, with TRBD1 as a possible D gene (6 bases). There are 13 residues in the CDR3. Germline V gives CDR1 WNHNN, CDR2 SYGVQD (reference sequence). V lost 6 bases, J lost 5 bases, and 13 bases lay in between. The CDR3 here is CASSYQGSETQYF. CDR3 coding DNA: TGCGCCAGCAGCTACCAGGGGTCCGAGACCCAGTACTTC.

A single count supports this clonotype. This sequence joins TRBV2 and TRBJ2-5, with 7 positions matching TRBD2. The J call may not be correct, given that the DNA end is closer to TRBJ2-1. The CDR3 is 14 residues long. Germline-derived CDR1 and CDR2 are SNHLY and FYNNEI. The CDR3 is CASRTSLGVNEQFF. Here the CDR3 DNA reads TGTGCCAGCAGGACTAGCTTAGGGGTCAATGAGCAGTTCTTC.

V usage is TRBV7-3 and J usage is TRBJ2-7; D ambiguous. V dropped 2 bases and J dropped 0 bases, with 11 bases sitting between them. The CDR3 consists of 15 residues. Germline CDR1 is SGHTA and CDR2 is FQGTGA. In DNA, the CDR3 is TGTGCCAGCAGCTTAGTTTCTCTTAGCTCCTACGAGCAGTACTTC. Its protein product is CASSLVSLSSYEQYF.

The chain links TRBV29-1 to TRBJ1-2, with 8 bases lining up with TRBD1. This CDR3 has 13 residues. The trim removed 8 bases at V and 1 base at J, leaving 6 bases unmatched. Per germline, CDR1 SQVTM and CDR2 ANQGSEA. In DNA form, the CDR3 reads TGCAGCTTCCTGACAGGGGATAACTATGGCTACACCTTC. Translated, it gives CSFLTGDNYGYTF.

This clonotype was detected a few times. The rearrangement links TRBV7-2 to TRBJ1-5; no definite D call. Trimming left V 1 base short and J 1 base short, with 11 bases between. Germline CDR1 and CDR2: SGHTA and FQGNSA. This CDR3 comprises 16 residues. CDR3 DNA sequence: TGTGCCAGCAGCTTAGTAGTCTCACTGAGCAATCAGCCCCAGCATTTT. It encodes CASSLVVSLSNQPQHF.